This T cell receptor (beta chain) derives from a study of blood T cell repertoires in COVID-19. This clone occurred a few times. This CDR3 is 13 amino acids long. The germline V gene has CDR1 MNHEY and CDR2 SVGAGI. V was trimmed by 0 bases and J by 3 bases, leaving 5 bases between them. Original analysis: By means of reference gene primer amplification, nucleated cell counts were estimated. Clones were sequenced by immunoSEQ multiplex PCR, and TCRdb holds only the in-frame ones, with some missing. V, J and clone size are taken as reported in that table, and D and trimming were inferred from the DNA itself. The data hold more than 200,000 clones, with 70% to 85% observed a single time.

The rearrangement joins TRBV6-5 to TRBJ1-1; D not certain. The TCR sequence derives from a woman aged 40 to 50 who had recovered from COVID-19. Sequenced sample: peripheral blood. The CDR3 DNA reads TGTGCCAGCAGTTACTCTTCGGACACTGAAGCTTTCTTT. The encoded protein is CASSYSSDTEAFF.